The present T cell receptor (beta chain) was sequenced within a study of technical replicates of blood from a few donors. Libraries were prepared by immunoSEQ multiplex PCR; TCRdb keeps only in-frame clonotypes and omits some of them. The profile shows 75,000 to 100,000 clones, 90% to 95% of them singletons. The ends were cut back, 6 bases at V and 2 bases at J, with 23 bases in the middle. CDR3 length equals 18 residues. Germline V gives CDR1 KGHSH, CDR2 LQKENI. The rearrangement links TRBV18 to TRBJ2-1; TRBD2 is a possible D gene (6 bases). The receptor's source is a human donor in good health. Source material: T cells isolated from PBMCs. DNA for the CDR3: TGTGCCAGCTCGAGGGAGGACCGGATCCTTCTTACCTACAATGAGCAGTTCTTC. The encoded protein is CASSREDRILLTYNEQFF.